The 17 T cell receptor beta chains listed next were all sequenced from one sample in a study of blood T cell repertoires in COVID-19. Produced via immunoSEQ multiplex PCR; TCRdb's table is partial and in-frame only. The data show 270,000 or so clones, with about 90% seen just once and approximately 12% held by the top ten. The sample consisted of peripheral blood. The receptor set was obtained from a woman in her 30s with COVID-19, enrolled during active disease.

The rearrangement links TRBV5-1 to TRBJ1-1; TRBD1 might be the D (5 bases). The V and J ends lost 0 bases and 1 base respectively, with 13 bases between them. The CDR3 is 16 residues long. Germline V gene lookup returns CDR1 SGHRS and CDR2 YFSETQ. CDR3 in DNA: TGCGCCAGCAGCTTGGGGGCCCATACAGGGAACACTGAAGCTTTCTTT. Residues: CASSLGAHTGNTEAFF.

The chain has TRBV6-5 and TRBJ1-2; 8 positions match TRBD1. CDR1 is MNHEY and CDR2 is SVGAGI in the germline V gene. J was trimmed by 4 bases and V by 9 bases; bases with no gene match: 10. The CDR3 totals 14 residues. The CDR3 DNA reads TGTGCCAGTTCGGGACAGGCCGCTATCTATGGCTACACCTTC. It specifies CASSGQAAIYGYTF.

The chain couples TRBV2 to TRBJ2-1; 11 nucleotides align to TRBD2. The germline CDR1 and CDR2 sequences are SNHLY and FYNNEI. After removal of 8 bases from V and 7 bases from J, the junction contained 16 bases not matched to a gene. The CDR3 extends over 17 amino acids. Here the CDR3 reads CASRFLVAGGPENEQFF. DNA of the CDR3: TGTGCCAGCCGGTTTCTGGTAGCGGGGGGGCCGGAAAATGAGCAGTTCTTC. Full variable domain (outside the CDR3, taken from reference TRBV2 and TRBJ2-1): EPEVTQTPSHQVTQMGQEVILRCVPISNHLYFYWYRQILGQKVEFLVSFYNNEISEKSEIFDDQFSVERPDGSNFTLKIRSTKLEDSAMYFCASRFLVAGGPENEQFFGPGTRLTVL.

This clone was picked up one time. In the same sample, other DNA sequences code for this CDR3. V and J are TRBV12-3 or TRBV12-4 and TRBJ2-7; TRBD1 might be the D (6 bases). The V end lost 6 bases, the J end lost 3 bases, and 9 bases lay between the germline ends. The CDR3 length is 12 residues. Here the CDR3 DNA reads TGTGCCAGCAGACTACAGGGCTACGAGCAGTACTTC. It is translated as CASRLQGYEQYF.

The rearrangement joins TRBV2 to TRBJ2-5; 10 bases line up with TRBD2. CDR3 length: 16 amino acids. V lost 6 bases to trimming and J lost 2 bases; unmatched junction nucleotides: 9. Per the germline V gene, CDR1 is SNHLY and CDR2 is FYNNEI. CDR3 nucleotide sequence: TGTGCCAGCAGCCTAGCGGGGGTGATGAGACAAGAGACCCAGTACTTC. Residues: CASSLAGVMRQETQYF.

The chain combines TRBV5-6 with TRBJ1-4; D call uncertain. Germline CDR1 and CDR2: SGHDT and YYEEEE. Trimming took off 4 bases at V and 3 bases at J, with 16 bases between the two ends. This CDR3 spans 16 amino acids. This chain's CDR3 is CASSRISSGANEKLFF. The CDR3, as DNA: TGTGCCAGCAGCCGTATCTCGAGCGGAGCTAATGAAAAACTGTTTTTT.

The chain links TRBV5-5 to TRBJ1-3, with D perhaps matching TRBD1 (6 bases). The V end lost 2 bases, the J end lost 1 base, and 19 bases lay between the germline ends. Germline V gene lookup returns CDR1 SGHKS and CDR2 YYEKEE (reference sequence). This CDR3 spans 18 amino acids. CDR3 loop: CASSFSLHPGTSGNTIYF. The CDR3 DNA is TGTGCCAGCAGCTTCTCCTTGCATCCGGGGACATCTGGAAACACCATATATTTT. Combining the CDR3 with reference TRBV5-5 and TRBJ1-3 gives the whole variable domain DAGVTQSPTHLIKTRGQQVTLRCSPISGHKSVSWYQQVLGQGPQFIFQYYEKEERGRGNFPDRFSARQFPNYSSELNVNALLLGDSALYLCASSFSLHPGTSGNTIYFGEGSWLTVV.

This chain joins TRBV9 and TRBJ2-1; 8 bases fit TRBD1. Germline CDR1 and CDR2: SGDLS and YYNGEE. The CDR3 is 15 amino acids. J lost 7 bases, V lost 2 bases, and 8 bases had no gene match. The CDR3 sequence: CASSVGQGRVNEQFF. The CDR3 DNA is TGTGCCAGCAGCGTTGGACAGGGTCGGGTAAATGAGCAGTTCTTC.

The chain recombines TRBV7-6 with TRBJ1-1; possibly TRBD1 for D (5 bases). V dropped 1 base and J dropped 2 bases, with 11 bases sitting between them. CDR1 and CDR2 from the germline V gene are SGHVS and FNYEAQ. This CDR3 has 15 amino acids. CDR3 amino acids: CASSLVSGNNTEAFF. As DNA, the CDR3 is TGTGCCAGCAGCTTAGTTTCAGGGAACAACACTGAAGCTTTCTTT.

This chain links TRBV2 with TRBJ1-3; TRBD1 might be the D (6 bases). Between the trimmed V and J ends, which lost 6 bases and 4 bases, there was a span of 7 bases. CDR1 and CDR2 from the germline V gene are SNHLY and FYNNEI. The CDR3 length is 12 residues. In DNA form, the CDR3 reads TGTGCCAGCAGCGGACAGGGAAACACCATATATTTT. It encodes CASSGQGNTIYF.

This chain uses TRBV6-5 with TRBJ1-5, with a weak D call TRBD1 (6 bases). The CDR3 length is 12 residues. V lost 7 bases and J 9 bases, leaving 13 bases between the germline ends. Germline CDR1 is MNHEY and CDR2 is SVGAGI. The CDR3 region is CASNRVGWPQHF. In DNA, the CDR3 is TGTGCCAGCAACAGGGTCGGGTGGCCCCAGCATTTT.

The chain uses TRBV28 and TRBJ1-4; D is undetermined. V was pared by 5 bases and J by 10 bases, with 14 bases between. Per germline, CDR1 MDHEN and CDR2 SYDVKM. This CDR3 has 13 residues. CDR3 DNA sequence: TGTGCCAGCAGTCCGGAGGGCCTCCTAAAACTGTTTTTT. Encoded protein: CASSPEGLLKLFF.

In its sample, this clone was seen a few times. This chain links TRBV12-3 or TRBV12-4 with TRBJ2-7; 7 bases are shared with TRBD1. With 3 bases clipped from V and 12 bases from J, the junction kept 8 bases outside the gene matches. This CDR3 is 12 amino acids long. The CDR3 DNA is TGTGCCAGCAGTTTGGTACAGGGGCAACCGTACTTC. Encoded protein: CASSLVQGQPYF.

V is TRBV18 and J is TRBJ2-7; weak D call: TRBD1 (5 bases). CDR3 size: 15 residues. V lost 1 base to trimming and J lost 5 bases, with 15 bases between them. CDR1 and CDR2 (germline): KGHSH, LQKENI. The CDR3 bases are TGTGCCAGCTCACCACGGGCTCAGGGTGCGCACGAGCAGTACTTC. Amino acid sequence: CASSPRAQGAHEQYF.

This chain joins TRBV2 and TRBJ1-6, with D possibly being TRBD1 (5 bases). Looked up from germline, CDR1 is SNHLY and CDR2 is FYNNEI. The V and J ends lost 5 bases and 0 bases respectively, with 20 bases between them. The CDR3 totals 19 residues. CDR3 sequence (DNA): TGTGCCAGCAGTCGTGAGGAGGGACGGCCAGGCTCCTATAATTCACCCCTCCACTTT. Translated, it gives CASSREEGRPGSYNSPLHF.

The V and J genes are TRBV27 and TRBJ1-6, with TRBD1 matching over 9 bases. CDR3 length: 15 amino acids. Trimming cost V 5 bases and J 8 bases; bases outside gene matches: 7. The germline CDR1 and CDR2 sequences are MNHEY and SMNVEV (reference sequence). This CDR3 reads CASSPSGTGYSPLHF. Here the CDR3 DNA reads TGTGCCAGCAGTCCCTCCGGGACAGGGTATTCACCCCTCCACTTT.

This chain connects TRBV7-2 to TRBJ1-2; possible D gene TRBD1, 5 bases. Per germline, CDR1 SGHTA and CDR2 FQGNSA. This CDR3 is built from 15 residues. V was shortened by 5 bases and J by 0 bases, with 13 bases between the two germline ends. The CDR3 sequence: CASSPGTAANYGYTF. The CDR3 bases are TGTGCCAGCAGCCCTGGGACTGCAGCTAACTATGGCTACACCTTC.